This T cell receptor (beta chain) was found in a study of cytomegalovirus exposure and HLA in healthy donors. Study conclusions and caveats: The authors enumerated 150 to 200 TCR beta chains as linked to cytomegalovirus. For most TCR beta V segments, an earlier analysis put the productive rate at about 90% or about 30% of the time. Association of some 18,000 TCR beta sequences with HLA alleles was found at 0.05 false discovery rate in a later analysis.

Per the germline V gene, CDR1 is LGHNT and CDR2 is FRNRAP. The CDR3 is 13 amino acids. The V and J ends lost 1 base and 4 bases respectively, with 7 bases between them. Points on this clone: No antigen is known for it.

It was with 60 Vbeta and 13 Jbeta primers that the PCR ran. The table came from immunoSEQ multiplex PCR; TCRdb's copy has only in-frame clones and leaves some out. The top ten clones hold about 0.66% of a sample with about 150,000 clones, almost 80% of them seen once. The source of this sequence is a male donor in good health and CMV-seronegative. The chain carries TRBV12-5 and TRBJ1-2; D is perhaps TRBD1 (6 bases). Sequencing was performed on PBMCs. In nucleotides, the CDR3 is TGTGCTAGTGGTTTGGGACAGGCCTATGGCTACACCTTC. Translation: CASGLGQAYGYTF.